The rows below give T cell receptor beta chains drawn from one sample of a study of radiotherapy plus CTLA-4 blockade in lung cancer. This table comes from immunoSEQ multiplex PCR, and its TCRdb copy is limited to in-frame clones, with some not included. Seen here are about 120,000 clones, more than 80% observed once, and the top ten hold 6.9%. The sequencing used peripheral blood, collected from a patient treated with radiotherapy plus ipilimumab. The source is a human donor with non-small cell lung cancer that progressed on radiotherapy plus ipilimumab. Each CDR3 is given with its conserved first and last residue. The D gene is left open where the match is weak. Not all rows give a size; the values are once, few, many and, for expanded clones, a class.

d_gene	v_gene	abundance	j_gene	CDR3nt	CDR3aa
-	TRBV6-1	-	TRBJ1-1	TGTGCCAGCAGTGAAGCATGGCGCGACACTGAAGCTTTCTTT	CASSEAWRDTEAFF
-	TRBV7-9	-	TRBJ2-1	TGTGCCAGCAGCCCCCTCCGGGCGCGGTCCGAGCAGTTCTTC	CASSPLRARSEQFF
-	TRBV12-5	-	TRBJ2-3	TGTGCTAGTGGTCTGTCGGGGAGCAATACGCAGTATTTT	CASGLSGSNTQYF
-	TRBV4-1	-	TRBJ1-1	TGCGCCAGCAGCCAACGCCCCGGACTGTCTGAAGCTTTCTTT	CASSQRPGLSEAFF
-	TRBV5-1	-	TRBJ2-7	TGCGCCAGCAGCTTAGGTCCGGGCTACGAGCAGTACTTC	CASSLGPGYEQYF
TRBD1	TRBV5-4	once	TRBJ2-5	TGTGCCAGCAGCTCCACAGGGGAACAAGAGACCCAGTACTTC	CASSSTGEQETQYF
-	TRBV5-1	-	TRBJ2-1	TGCGCCAGCAGCTTTCAGAGCTCCTACAATGAGCAGTTCTTC	CASSFQSSYNEQFF
TRBD2	TRBV30	-	TRBJ2-3	TGTGCCTGGGGGACTAGCGGGATCACAGATACGCAGTATTTT	CAWGTSGITDTQYF
TRBD1	TRBV25-1	-	TRBJ2-1	TGTGCCAGCAGTGATCACACAGGGGACACCAGACACAATGAGCAGTTCTTC	CASSDHTGDTRHNEQFF
-	TRBV11-2	-	TRBJ2-5	TGTGCCAGCAGCCCCTCGGGGGTTGGGGGGACCCAGTACTTC	CASSPSGVGGTQYF
-	TRBV28	-	TRBJ2-7	TGTGCCAGCAGCCCTTCATGGGCTAGCTCCTACGAGCAGTACTTC	CASSPSWASSYEQYF
TRBD2	TRBV7-6	-	TRBJ2-1	TGTGCCAGCAGCCTCAACCTCGGGAGGGAGCAGTTCTTC	CASSLNLGREQFF
TRBD2	TRBV10-1	-	TRBJ2-1	TGCGCCAGCAGTGAGGGTCTAGCGGGAGGGCCGGCCTACAATGAGCAGTTCTTC	CASSEGLAGGPAYNEQFF
-	TRBV7-2	once	TRBJ1-1	TGTGCCAGCAGCTTAGGGCTTTGGGCCGAAAACACTGAAGCTTTCTTT	CASSLGLWAENTEAFF
-	TRBV7-3	-	TRBJ2-2	TGTGCCAGCAGCTTAACTAGCGGGAACACCGGGGAGCTGTTTTTT	CASSLTSGNTGELFF
-	TRBV7-9	-	TRBJ2-1	TGTGCCAGCAGCACAATGACCCGGGCGGCCGAGCAGTTCTTC	CASSTMTRAAEQFF
TRBD1	TRBV27	-	TRBJ2-2	TGTGCCAGCAGTTTAGGCGGACAGGGCAACACCAGGGAGCTGTTTTTT	CASSLGGQGNTRELFF
TRBD2	TRBV27	-	TRBJ2-7	TGTGCCAGCAGTTTACAGACTAGCGGGCGGCAGTACTTC	CASSLQTSGRQYF
-	TRBV2	-	TRBJ2-4	TGTGCCAGCCGAAACAGGGAGAACATTCAGTACTTC	CASRNRENIQYF
-	TRBV28	-	TRBJ1-4	TGTGCCAGCCGATCCGGTGGAGAGGCAACTAATGAAAAACTGTTTTTT	CASRSGGEATNEKLFF
TRBD2	TRBV11-2	-	TRBJ2-1	TGTGCCAGCAGCTTAGATTTTCCTAGCGGGAGGGCCGACTCCTACAATGAGCAGTTCTTC	CASSLDFPSGRADSYNEQFF
TRBD2	TRBV5-1	-	TRBJ2-3	TGCGCCAGCAGCTTGGCGGCGGGAGTGGGCCCAGATACGCAGTATTTT	CASSLAAGVGPDTQYF
TRBD2	TRBV6-1	-	TRBJ2-3	TGTGCCAGCAGTGTCAGGTCGGTAGCGGGAGTGAACACAGATACGCAGTATTTT	CASSVRSVAGVNTDTQYF
-	TRBV4-1	-	TRBJ2-4	TGCGCCAGCAGCCAAGCGGGAGCAACTTTAGCCAAAAACATTCAGTACTTC	CASSQAGATLAKNIQYF
-	TRBV18	-	TRBJ1-1	TGTGCCAGCTCGCAGGACCTCGGCACTGAAGCTTTCTTT	CASSQDLGTEAFF
-	TRBV10-2	-	TRBJ1-5	TGCGCCAGCAGTGAAGGTGGAGGTCGACAGCCCCAGCATTTT	CASSEGGGRQPQHF
TRBD2	TRBV9	-	TRBJ2-1	TGTGCCAGCAGCGCCGGGAGGGGCTCCTACAATGAGCAGTTCTTC	CASSAGRGSYNEQFF
TRBD1	TRBV28	-	TRBJ1-5	TGTGCCAGCAGTTTTAGCAGGGGGAATCAGCCCCAGCATTTT	CASSFSRGNQPQHF
-	TRBV7-9	-	TRBJ2-1	TGTGCCAGCAGCTTATGGGGTGACGGAGCCTCCAATGAGCAGTTCTTC	CASSLWGDGASNEQFF
-	TRBV5-1	-	TRBJ1-2	TGCGCCAGCAGCTTGGCGGCAGGGTTGCCCTATGGCTACACCTTC	CASSLAAGLPYGYTF
TRBD1	TRBV4-1	-	TRBJ1-2	TGCGCCAGCAGCCAAGGCGTGGGGAGGGGGCAGGTCTATGGCTACACCTTC	CASSQGVGRGQVYGYTF
-	TRBV7-9	-	TRBJ2-6	TGTGCCAGCAGCTTACCGGGGGCCTCTGGGGCCAACGTCCTGACTTTC	CASSLPGASGANVLTF
-	TRBV11-2	-	TRBJ2-3	TGTGCCAGCAGCTTAGACGGGGCTAGCACAGATACGCAGTATTTT	CASSLDGASTDTQYF
-	TRBV4-1	-	TRBJ2-1	TGCGCCAGCAGCCACATAAGTAGGGACTGGGAGGATGAGCAGTTCTTC	CASSHISRDWEDEQFF
-	TRBV2	once	TRBJ2-3	TGTGCCAGCATGACCAGGGATACGCAGTATTTT	CASMTRDTQYF